The present TCR beta chain was sequenced within a study of Graves' ophthalmopathy and Graves' hyperthyroidism. No donor had other autoimmune disease, uncontrolled infection, pregnancy or lactation. PBMCs were density-gradient isolated from approximately 9.8 ml fresh blood. Looked up from germline, CDR1 is SGHAT and CDR2 is FQNNGV. There are 14 residues in the CDR3. V lost 5 bases and J lost 9, with 14 bases in between. As the template, RNA transcripts were used to amplify TCR beta CDR3 regions. First-round RT-PCR used HTBI primers; second-round multiplex PCR followed. From the multiplex PCR reads, TCRdb called clonotypes with MiXCR, one entry per CDR3 protein. The sample holds 400,000 to 450,000 distinct CDR3 sequences, 21% seen once. This clonotype was seen repeatedly, ten times or more.

The sample comprised peripheral blood. This TCR was sampled from a woman younger than 35 with stable Graves' hyperthyroidism. The V and J genes are TRBV11-2 and TRBJ1-6, with a possible D match to TRBD1 (5 bases). For the CDR3, the DNA is TGTGCCAGCAGCAACCGGGGCAGAGCTTCACCCCTCCACTTT. Its protein is CASSNRGRASPLHF.